This TCR beta chain was captured in a study of blood T cells in healthy people across ages (dated by TCRdb to the mid-2010s). For context, the study as a whole: Template switching captured roughly one uniquely barcoded TCR beta cDNA molecule per two T cells in model experiments. Four age groups were formed from the donors: young (average 16 years), middle-aged (around 37), aged (62) and long-lived (about 80). Donors of different ages were randomly distributed across sequencing lanes to avoid experimental bias. The study analyzed two additional independent replicas of 1 million unique cDNA reads from the same blood draw for two donors, one aged 18 to 29 and one aged 80 or older. Age-related changes in TCR beta repertoire diversity were measured in the study by deep sequencing normalized with unique cDNA molecular identifiers. What the study reported, not specific to this receptor: As age increased, observed TCR beta diversity per million T cells dropped in a roughly linear way, and a significant reduction was already evident by age 40. Because donor CMV infection status was unknown, age-related changes in expanded clonotypes were potentially confounded. The percentage of naive T cells measured by flow cytometry correlated strongly with observed TCR beta diversity. Because profiling used bulk unsorted PBMCs, naive and antigen-experienced compartments could not be compared conclusively. Total diversity estimates from one million sequenced T cells were considered lower bounds and underestimates. Compared with the aged group, the long-lived group had more naive CD4+ T cells, fewer expanded clones and increased TCR diversity, a pattern suggesting age selection.

The CDR3, from cysteine to phenylalanine, totals 12 residues. The retained sequence is limited to the CDR3, 36 bases, with the frame set at the first base. The germline V gene encodes CDR1 MNHNY and CDR2 SVGAGI (reference sequence). As for this clonotype: Its antigen remains undetermined. The junction departs from germline at one end; a sequencing error may be responsible.

Receptor libraries were prepared by 5' RACE. The run used an Illumina HiSeq 2500. A second PCR of roughly 7 to 11 cycles was performed with a sample-barcoded 5' primer and a J-beta primer mix. A template-switch 5' adaptor carrying 12 random nucleotides introduced a unique molecular identifier onto each TCR beta cDNA molecule. Each sample yielded at least 3 million CDR3-containing paired-end reads. All of the RNA was converted into first-strand cDNA using the Mint cDNA synthesis kit, with a TRBC-specific oligonucleotide serving as the primer. All cDNA was treated with uracil-DNA glycosylase and then went through a first 18-cycle PCR with the universal primers M1SS and BC2_uni_R. In the paper's pipeline: For normalization, 1 million high-quality reads were randomly selected from each sample, with every read carrying a distinct molecular identifier. Reads sharing molecular identifiers were discarded rather than binned into consensus sequences. MiTCR, set to a Q25 quality threshold and the strictest error-elimination algorithm, was used for CDR3 identification, clonotype clustering and error correction. A nonparametric unseen species model with Euler transformation was used to estimate a lower bound on total TCR beta diversity. Using fastp trimming at Q25 and MiXCR clonotype assembly, TCRdb reanalyzed the public sequencing data and kept in-frame beta chains. Each entry merges the rows of one CDR3 protein and shows their most common DNA and genes. For this entry, the V and J calls and clone size follow TCRdb and not the study's own pipeline. In all, the sample holds 1.5 million to 2 million distinct CDR3 sequences, and about 31% of those were seen once. 11% of the sample goes to the ten largest clones.

Donors were 40 or so systemically healthy Caucasian individuals from Russia aged 6 to 90 years. Each donor gave about 11 milliliters of peripheral blood, drawn into EDTA-treated Vacutainer tubes. Ficoll-Paque density-gradient centrifugation was used to isolate PBMCs, with at least 7 million per sample. Total RNA, at least 6 micrograms per sample, was extracted from PBMCs with Trizol reagent. Naive CD45RAhigh/CD27high T cell percentages were measured by flow cytometry on a PBMC aliquot from every donor. The sample was blood. The chain uses TRBV6-6 and TRBJ1-1; no confident D gene assignment can be made. This receptor was identified in a woman aged 25 to 45 in good health. The DNA sequence is TGTGTCAGCAGTTACTCAGACACTGAAGCTTTCTTT. Its amino acids are CVSSYSDTEAFF.